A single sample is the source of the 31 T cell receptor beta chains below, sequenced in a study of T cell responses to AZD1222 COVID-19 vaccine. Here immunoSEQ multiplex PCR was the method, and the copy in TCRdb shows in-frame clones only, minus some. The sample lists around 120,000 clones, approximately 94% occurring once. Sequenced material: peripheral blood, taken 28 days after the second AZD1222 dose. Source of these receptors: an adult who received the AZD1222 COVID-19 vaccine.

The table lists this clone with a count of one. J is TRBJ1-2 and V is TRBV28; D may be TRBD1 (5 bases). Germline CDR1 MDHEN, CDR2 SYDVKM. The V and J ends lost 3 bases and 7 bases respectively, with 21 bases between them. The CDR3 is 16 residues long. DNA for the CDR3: TGTGCCAGCAGTTTTCTCAGGGCCCGGGGCAGGGCTGGCTACACCTTC. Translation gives CASSFLRARGRAGYTF.

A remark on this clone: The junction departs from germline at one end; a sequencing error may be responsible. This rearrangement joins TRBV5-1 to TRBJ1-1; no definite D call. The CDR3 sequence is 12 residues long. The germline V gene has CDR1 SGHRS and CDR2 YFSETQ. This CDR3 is CASSSLHTEAFF. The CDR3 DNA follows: TGCGCCAGCAGTAGTTTACACACGGAAGCTTTCTTT.

CDR3 sequence reads: CATTGGLTNQPQHF. The CDR3 coding sequence is TGTGCCACCACGGGGGGATTGACCAATCAGCCCCAGCATTTT. This chain connects TRBV28 to TRBJ1-5; tentatively, D is TRBD1 (5 bases). Germline lookup yields CDR1 MDHEN and CDR2 SYDVKM. The CDR3 covers 14 residues. V was cut by 10 bases and J by 3 bases, with 16 bases left in between.

The CDR3 sequence: CAISEQTGSGELFF. The CDR3 DNA follows: TGTGCCATCAGTGAGCAGACAGGATCCGGGGAGCTGTTTTTT. The chain carries TRBV10-3 and TRBJ2-2; D perhaps matches TRBD1 (6 bases). Deletions cut 2 bases from V and 6 bases from J, with 10 bases between. Germline loops: CDR1 ENHRY, CDR2 SYGVKD. CDR3 length equals 14 residues.

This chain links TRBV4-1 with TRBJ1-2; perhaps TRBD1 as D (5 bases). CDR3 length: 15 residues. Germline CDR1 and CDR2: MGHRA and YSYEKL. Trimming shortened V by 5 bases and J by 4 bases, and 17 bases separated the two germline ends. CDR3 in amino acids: CASSEKLSGVYGYTF. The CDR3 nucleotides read TGCGCCAGCAGCGAAAAGCTTTCGGGGGTCTATGGCTACACCTTC.

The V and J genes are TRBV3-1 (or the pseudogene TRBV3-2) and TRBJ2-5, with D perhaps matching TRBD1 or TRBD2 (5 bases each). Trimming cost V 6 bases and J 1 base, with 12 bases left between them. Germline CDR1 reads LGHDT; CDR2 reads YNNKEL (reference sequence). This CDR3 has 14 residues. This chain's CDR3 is CASRLPGRQETQYF. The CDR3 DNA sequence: TGTGCCAGCAGATTACCGGGGCGCCAAGAGACCCAGTACTTC.

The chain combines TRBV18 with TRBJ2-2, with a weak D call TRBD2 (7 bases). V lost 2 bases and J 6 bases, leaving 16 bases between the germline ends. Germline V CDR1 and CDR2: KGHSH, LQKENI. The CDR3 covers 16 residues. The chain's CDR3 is CASSPGGAGNAGELFF. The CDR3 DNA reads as TGTGCCAGCTCACCAGGGGGGGCTGGAAACGCCGGGGAGCTGTTTTTT.

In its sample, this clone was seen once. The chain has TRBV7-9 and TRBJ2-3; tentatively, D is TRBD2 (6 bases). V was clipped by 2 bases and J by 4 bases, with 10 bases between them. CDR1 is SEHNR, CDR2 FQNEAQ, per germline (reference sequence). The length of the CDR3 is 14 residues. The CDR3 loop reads CASSLLGSADTQYF. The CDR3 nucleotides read TGTGCCAGCAGCTTACTCGGGAGTGCAGATACGCAGTATTTT.

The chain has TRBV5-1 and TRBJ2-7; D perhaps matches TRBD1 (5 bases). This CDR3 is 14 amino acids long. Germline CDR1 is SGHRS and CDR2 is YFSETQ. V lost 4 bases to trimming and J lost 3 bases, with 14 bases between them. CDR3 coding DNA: TGCGCCAGCAGCCTCGGCGCAGGGAACTACGAGCAGTACTTC. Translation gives CASSLGAGNYEQYF. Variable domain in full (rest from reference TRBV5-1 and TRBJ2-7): KAGVTQTPRYLIKTRGQQVTLSCSPISGHRSVSWYQQTPGQGLQFLFEYFSETQRNKGNFPGRFSGRQFSNSRSEMNVSTLELGDSALYLCASSLGAGNYEQYFGPGTRLTVT.

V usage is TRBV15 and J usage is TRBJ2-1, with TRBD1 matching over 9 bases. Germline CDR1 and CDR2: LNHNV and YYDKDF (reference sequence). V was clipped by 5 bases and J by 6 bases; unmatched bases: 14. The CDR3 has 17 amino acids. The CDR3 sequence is CATSPTRGTGRFNEQFF. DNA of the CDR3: TGTGCCACCAGCCCCACGCGCGGGACAGGGAGGTTCAATGAGCAGTTCTTC.

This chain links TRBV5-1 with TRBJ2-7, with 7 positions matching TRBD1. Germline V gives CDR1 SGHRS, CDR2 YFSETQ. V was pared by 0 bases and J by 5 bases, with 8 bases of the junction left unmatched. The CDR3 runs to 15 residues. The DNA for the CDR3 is TGCGCCAGCAGCTTGGGAGTACAGGGGTTTGACGAGCAGTACTTC. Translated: CASSLGVQGFDEQYF.

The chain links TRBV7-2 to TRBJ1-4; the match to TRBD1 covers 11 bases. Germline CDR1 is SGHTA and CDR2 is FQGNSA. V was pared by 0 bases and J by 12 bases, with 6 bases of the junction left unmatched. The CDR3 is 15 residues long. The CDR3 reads CASSLAGTGGRELFF. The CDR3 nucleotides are TGTGCCAGCAGCTTAGCGGGGACAGGGGGTAGGGAACTGTTTTTT. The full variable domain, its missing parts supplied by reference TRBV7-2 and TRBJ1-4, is GAGVSQSPSNKVTEKGKDVELRCDPISGHTALYWYRQSLGQGLEFLIYFQGNSAPDKSGLPSDRFSAERTGGSVSTLTIQRTQQEDSAVYLCASSLAGTGGRELFFGSGTQLSVL.

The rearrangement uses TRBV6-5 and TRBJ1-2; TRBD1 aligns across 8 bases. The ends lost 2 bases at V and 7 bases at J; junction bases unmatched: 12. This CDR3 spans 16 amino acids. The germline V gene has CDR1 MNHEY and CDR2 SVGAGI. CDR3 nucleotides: TGTGCCAGCAGTTACCTTCAACCCCAGGGGGCAAGTGGCTACACCTTC. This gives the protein CASSYLQPQGASGYTF.

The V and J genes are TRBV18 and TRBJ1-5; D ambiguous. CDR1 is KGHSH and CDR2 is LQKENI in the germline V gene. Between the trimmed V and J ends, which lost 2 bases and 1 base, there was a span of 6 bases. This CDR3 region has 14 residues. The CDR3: CASSPSASNQPQHF. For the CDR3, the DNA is TGTGCCAGCTCACCATCGGCGAGCAATCAGCCCCAGCATTTT.

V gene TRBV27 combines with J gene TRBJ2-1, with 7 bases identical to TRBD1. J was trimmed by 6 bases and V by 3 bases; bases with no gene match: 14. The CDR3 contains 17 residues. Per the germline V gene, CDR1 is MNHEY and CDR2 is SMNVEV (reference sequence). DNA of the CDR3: TGTGCCAGCAGTTTCCATTTGACAGGGAGCCTGATCAATGAGCAGTTCTTC. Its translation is CASSFHLTGSLINEQFF.

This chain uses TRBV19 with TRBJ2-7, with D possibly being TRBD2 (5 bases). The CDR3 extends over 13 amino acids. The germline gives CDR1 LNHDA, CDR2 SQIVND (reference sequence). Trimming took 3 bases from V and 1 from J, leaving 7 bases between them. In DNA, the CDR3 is TGTGCCAGTAGTATCCGGGATTCCTACGAGCAGTACTTC. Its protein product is CASSIRDSYEQYF.

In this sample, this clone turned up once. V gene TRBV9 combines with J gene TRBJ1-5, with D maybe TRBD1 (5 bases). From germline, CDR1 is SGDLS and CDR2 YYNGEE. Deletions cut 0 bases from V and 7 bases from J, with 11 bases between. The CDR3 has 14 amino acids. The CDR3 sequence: CASSVGPGSQPQHF. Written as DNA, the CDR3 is TGTGCCAGCAGCGTAGGCCCAGGGTCGCAGCCCCAGCATTTT.

The CDR3 sequence is CASSPQPDTQYF. Here the CDR3 DNA reads TGTGCCAGCTCACCTCAACCAGATACGCAGTATTTT. This chain joins TRBV18 and TRBJ2-3; the D is unclear. The V gene's germline CDR1 is KGHSH and CDR2 LQKENI. V was cut by 3 bases and J by 4 bases, with 5 bases left in between. This CDR3 comprises 12 residues. The full variable domain, with the rest looked up from reference TRBV18 and TRBJ2-3, is NAGVMQNPRHLVRRRGQEARLRCSPMKGHSHVYWYRQLPEEGLKFMVYLQKENIIDESGMPKERFSAEFPKEGPSILRIQQVVRGDSAAYFCASSPQPDTQYFGPGTRLTVL.

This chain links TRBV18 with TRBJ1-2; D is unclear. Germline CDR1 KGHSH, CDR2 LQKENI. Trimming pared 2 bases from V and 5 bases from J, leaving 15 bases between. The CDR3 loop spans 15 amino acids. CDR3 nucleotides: TGTGCCAGCTCACCATCCCGGGGTTTGGGATATGGCTACACCTTC. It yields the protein CASSPSRGLGYGYTF.

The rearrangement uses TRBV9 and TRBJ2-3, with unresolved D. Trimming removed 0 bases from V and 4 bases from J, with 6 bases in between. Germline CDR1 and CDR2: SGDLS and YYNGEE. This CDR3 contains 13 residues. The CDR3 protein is CASSVGLPDTQYF. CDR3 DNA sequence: TGTGCCAGCAGCGTAGGGCTGCCAGATACGCAGTATTTT.

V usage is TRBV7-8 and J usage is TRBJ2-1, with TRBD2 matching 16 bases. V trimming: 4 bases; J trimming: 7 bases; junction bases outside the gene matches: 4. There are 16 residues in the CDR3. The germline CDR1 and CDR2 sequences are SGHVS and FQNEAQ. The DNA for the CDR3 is TGTGCCAGCAGCTCAGGGACTAGCGGGAGGGTTAATGAGCAGTTCTTC. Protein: CASSSGTSGRVNEQFF.

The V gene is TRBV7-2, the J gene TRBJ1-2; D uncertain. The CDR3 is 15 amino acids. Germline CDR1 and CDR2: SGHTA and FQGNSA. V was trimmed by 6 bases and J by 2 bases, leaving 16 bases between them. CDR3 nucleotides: TGTGCCAGCAGACGGGGAGACCCGGGGAACTATGGCTACACCTTC. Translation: CASRRGDPGNYGYTF.

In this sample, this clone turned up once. The CDR3 loop reads CASTEHQDNTEAFF. CDR3 coding DNA: TGCGCCAGCACCGAGCACCAGGACAACACTGAAGCTTTCTTT. The chain links TRBV4-3 to TRBJ1-1; no clear D. CDR3 length: 14 amino acids. The ends were cut back, 7 bases at V and 2 bases at J, with 14 bases in the middle. CDR1 LGHNA and CDR2 YSLEER come from the germline V gene.

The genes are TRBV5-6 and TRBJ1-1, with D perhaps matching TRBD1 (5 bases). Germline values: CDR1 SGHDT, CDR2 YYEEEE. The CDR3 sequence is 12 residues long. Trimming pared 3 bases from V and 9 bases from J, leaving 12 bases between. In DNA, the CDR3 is TGTGCCAGCAGCTGGGGCCCGGACCAAGCTTTCTTT. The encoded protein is CASSWGPDQAFF.

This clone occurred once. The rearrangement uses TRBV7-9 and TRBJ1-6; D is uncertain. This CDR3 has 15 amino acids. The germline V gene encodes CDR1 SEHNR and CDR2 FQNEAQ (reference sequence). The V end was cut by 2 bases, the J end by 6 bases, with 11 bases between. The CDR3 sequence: CASSLRGSSNSPLHF. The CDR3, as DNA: TGTGCCAGCAGCTTAAGAGGGAGCAGTAATTCACCCCTCCACTTT.

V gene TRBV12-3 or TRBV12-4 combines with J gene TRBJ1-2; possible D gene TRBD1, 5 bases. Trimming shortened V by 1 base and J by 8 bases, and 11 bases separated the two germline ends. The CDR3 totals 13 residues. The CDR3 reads CASSLGGLGGYTF. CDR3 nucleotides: TGTGCCAGCAGTTTAGGGGGGTTGGGCGGCTACACCTTC.

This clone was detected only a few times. This CDR3 is CASSGGYSPLHF. The CDR3 DNA sequence: TGTGCCAGCAGCGGGGGCTATTCACCCCTCCACTTT. V and J are TRBV7-8 and TRBJ1-6, with a possible D match to TRBD1 (6 bases). Per the germline V gene, CDR1 is SGHVS and CDR2 is FQNEAQ. V shed 5 bases and J shed 8 bases, with 7 bases lying between them. The CDR3 is made up of 12 amino acids.

The CDR3 nucleotides are TGTGCCAGCAGCCCACGGACTAGCGGGGTAACCTACGAGCAGTACTTC. Translated, it gives CASSPRTSGVTYEQYF. The chain uses TRBV7-2 and TRBJ2-7, with 12 bases identical to TRBD2. This CDR3 spans 16 amino acids. CDR1 is SGHTA and CDR2 is FQGNSA in the germline V gene. The V gene end was trimmed by 5 bases and the J gene end by 2 bases; junction bases not matched to a gene: 7.

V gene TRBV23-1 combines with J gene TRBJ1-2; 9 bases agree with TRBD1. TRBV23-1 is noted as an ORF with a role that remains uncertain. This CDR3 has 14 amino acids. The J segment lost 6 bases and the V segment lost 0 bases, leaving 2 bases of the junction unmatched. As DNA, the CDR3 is TGCGCCAGCAGTCAATCTCGACAGGGGGATGGCTACACCTTC. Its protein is CASSQSRQGDGYTF.

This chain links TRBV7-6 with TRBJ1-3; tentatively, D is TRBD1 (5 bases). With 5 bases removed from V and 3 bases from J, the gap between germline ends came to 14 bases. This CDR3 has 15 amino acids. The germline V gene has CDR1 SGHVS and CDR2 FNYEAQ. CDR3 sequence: CASSPQTGLGNTIYF. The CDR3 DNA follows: TGTGCCAGCAGCCCACAAACAGGACTTGGAAACACCATATATTTT.

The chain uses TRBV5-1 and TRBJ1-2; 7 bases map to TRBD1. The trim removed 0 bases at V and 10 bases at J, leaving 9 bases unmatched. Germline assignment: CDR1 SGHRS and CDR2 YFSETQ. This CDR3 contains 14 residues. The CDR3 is CASSLGQGVGDYTF. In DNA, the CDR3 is TGCGCCAGCAGCTTGGGACAGGGCGTAGGGGACTACACCTTC.